The text below deals with one TCR beta chain. The record originates from a study of blood T cell repertoires in COVID-19. Across the whole study: Spain, Italy and the United States supplied samples that represented acute and convalescent COVID-19.

This CDR3 is built from 12 residues. V shed 4 bases and J 11 bases; nucleotides not matched to a gene: 6. In germline, CDR1 is LNHDA, CDR2 SQIVND (reference sequence). Authors' analysis steps: Estimation of nucleated cell counts relied on the amplification of reference gene primers. Repertoires were generated with immunoSEQ multiplex PCR, while TCRdb's copy carries only in-frame clones and drops some. Clone size and V and J calls were adopted from that table, with D and trimming inferred from the DNA. In the table there are roughly 60,000 clones, 88% of which are singletons. Source material: peripheral blood. This clonotype originated in a man aged 55 to 70 with active COVID-19. The chain recombines TRBV19 with TRBJ1-1; 8 bases map to TRBD1. Here the CDR3 reads CASSNQGAVAFF. The CDR3 DNA follows: TGTGCCAGTAGTAACCAGGGGGCCGTGGCTTTCTTT.